Shown below are 8 T cell receptor beta chains from a single sample sequenced in a study of radiotherapy plus CTLA-4 blockade in lung cancer (dated 2018 in TCRdb). Receptor amplification or capture employed the immunoSEQ multiplex PCR assay. TCRdb obtained this table from immuneACCESS and retained in-frame rearrangements with V and J assigned. These tables miss some clones; where compared with another copy, unresolved V genes account for less than half of the shortfall, and the remainder is unexplained. This sample lists roughly 90,000 clones; roughly 79% were detected once. The biggest ten clones account for 3.5% to 4.5% of the sample. The sequencing used peripheral blood, collected from a patient treated with radiotherapy plus ipilimumab. These TCRs come from a human donor with non-small cell lung cancer who had a partial response to radiotherapy plus ipilimumab. Some clones in this sample may be carry-over from other donors' samples.

This chain connects TRBV6-5 to TRBJ2-7, with a weak D call TRBD2 (7 bases). The CDR3 loop spans 15 amino acids. Germline values: CDR1 MNHEY, CDR2 SVGAGI. V was clipped by 2 bases and J by 1 base, with 12 bases between them. The CDR3 DNA sequence: TGTGCCAGCAGTTACGCGGGGGCGCAGTCCTACGAGCAGTACTTC. It is translated as CASSYAGAQSYEQYF.

The CDR3 sequence: CSVDGLLGSGEAFF. For the CDR3, the DNA is TGCAGCGTTGATGGGCTCCTTGGGTCTGGTGAAGCTTTCTTT. The chain couples TRBV29-1 to TRBJ1-1; D is undetermined. CDR3 length: 14 amino acids. The germline V and J ends were trimmed by 3 bases and 7 bases, with 18 bases remaining between them. Germline CDR1 is SQVTM and CDR2 is ANQGSEA.

The J gene is TRBJ2-1, the V gene TRBV16; 12 bases line up with TRBD2. Germline V CDR1 and CDR2: KGHSY, FQNENV. The CDR3 covers 16 residues. The V segment lost 2 bases and the J segment 9 bases; nucleotides outside the gene matches: 8. In nucleotides, the CDR3 is TGTGCCAGCAGCCAAGCCCCTAGCGGGGGGGCGTTTGAGCAGTTCTTC. Encoded protein: CASSQAPSGGAFEQFF.

The chain has TRBV6-1 and TRBJ1-2, with D possibly matching TRBD1 (6 bases). Looked up from germline, CDR1 is MNHNS and CDR2 is SASEGT. The CDR3 sequence is 15 residues long. Trimming pared 8 bases from V and 0 bases from J, leaving 16 bases between. DNA of the CDR3: TGTGCCAGCGCTATAAGGGGGACATCTAACTATGGCTACACCTTC. It codes for CASAIRGTSNYGYTF.

The chain combines TRBV6-5 with TRBJ1-5; D uncertain. The CDR3 has 13 residues. Germline V gene data show CDR1 as MNHEY and CDR2 as SVGAGI. V was cut by 6 bases and J by 8 bases, with 14 bases left in between. The CDR3 bases are TGTGCCAGCAGGCCCAGGAACAAGAAGCCCCAGCATTTT. It codes for CASRPRNKKPQHF.

This chain joins TRBV15 and TRBJ2-3; TRBD2 matches at 7 bases. From germline, CDR1 is LNHNV and CDR2 YYDKDF (reference sequence). V lost 0 bases to trimming and J lost 5 bases; unmatched junction nucleotides: 5. The CDR3 runs 15 residues. The CDR3 reads CATSRDRAGLDTQYF. Written as DNA, the CDR3 is TGTGCCACCAGCAGAGATCGAGCGGGGTTAGATACGCAGTATTTT. Together with reference TRBV15 and TRBJ2-3, the CDR3 gives the full variable domain: DAMVIQNPRYQVTQFGKPVTLSCSQTLNHNVMYWYQQKSSQAPKLLFHYYDKDFNNEADTPDNFQSRRPNTSFCFLDIRSPGLGDTAMYLCATSRDRAGLDTQYFGPGTRLTVL.

The rearrangement uses TRBV11-1 and TRBJ2-5; TRBD2 might be the D (6 bases). V shed 3 bases and J shed 5 bases, with 13 bases lying between them. Germline V gene data show CDR1 as SGHAT and CDR2 as FQDESV (reference sequence). The CDR3 extends over 14 amino acids. The CDR3 sequence: CASSFGTGRETQYF. CDR3 DNA: TGTGCCAGCAGCTTCGGTACGGGGAGGGAGACCCAGTACTTC.

The rearrangement links TRBV5-1 to TRBJ2-7, with D possibly TRBD2 on 7 matching bases. The CDR3 consists of 14 residues. In germline, CDR1 is SGHRS, CDR2 YFSETQ. V was clipped by 7 bases and J by 0 bases, with 14 bases between them. The CDR3, as DNA: TGCGCCAGCCGGGGGGCGGGACCCTCCTACGAGCAGTACTTC. Encoded protein: CASRGAGPSYEQYF. Full variable domain (rest looked up from reference TRBV5-1 and TRBJ2-7): KAGVTQTPRYLIKTRGQQVTLSCSPISGHRSVSWYQQTPGQGLQFLFEYFSETQRNKGNFPGRFSGRQFSNSRSEMNVSTLELGDSALYLCASRGAGPSYEQYFGPGTRLTVT.